This T cell receptor beta chain stems from a study of shared clonotypes between healthy human individuals. Notes on this clone: The limits of the CDR3 on the DNA are not certain, so only TCRdb's listed CDR3 is given.

CDR1 MDHEN and CDR2 SYDVKM come from the germline V gene. The CDR3 has 12 residues if both end residues are counted. The authors' processing: Filtering differed because ImmunoSEQ produced junction-only sequences that carried no quality scores. The table came from immunoSEQ multiplex PCR; TCRdb's copy has only in-frame clones and leaves some out. That table is the source of V, J and clone size, and D and trimming were worked out from the DNA. There are roughly 2.2 million clones in the sample; around 93% occur only once, and around 0.38% lies in the top ten. The chain joins TRBV28 to TRBJ1-1; the D call TRBD1 from the table was never checked on the DNA. This receptor was taken from a man aged 18 to 30 in good health. Some clones in this sample may be carry-over from other donors' samples. The sample taken for sequencing was naive CD4+ T cells from PBMCs. Subset in this sample: CD45RA+ positively selected. The CDR3 reads CASSSSTGMTFF.